This TCR beta chain was profiled in a study of blood T cell repertoires in COVID-19. The overall study: Acute and convalescent COVID-19 specimens originated in the United States, Italy and Spain. T cells, B-cell-depleted T cells, or PBMCs supplied cDNA or gDNA.

Original processing methods: The authors estimated nucleated cell counts from reference gene primer amplification. TCRdb keeps only in-frame clones here, not all; method: immunoSEQ multiplex PCR. Clonal size and the V and J genes are those of that table, whereas D and trimming came from the DNA. The repertoire holds about 290,000 clones, with approximately 90% as singletons. This receptor was identified in a man between 35 and 55 years old with acute or convalescent COVID-19. Sequencing was done on a sample of peripheral blood.

CDR3 nucleotide sequence: TGTGCCAGCAGTTACTCTTCAGGTGGCTACACCTTC. It specifies CASSYSSGGYTF. The chain recombines TRBV6-5 with TRBJ1-2; D remains unclear. The CDR3 covers 12 residues. V lost 0 bases and J lost 7, with 6 bases in between. The germline gives CDR1 MNHEY, CDR2 SVGAGI.